This TCR beta chain came from a study of cytomegalovirus exposure and HLA in healthy donors (dated by TCRdb to the late 2010s). For the wider study: In an earlier analysis of roughly 500 of the donors, 276 Gb of sequence data and approximately 100 million unique TCR beta sequences from about 179 million T cells were reported. To decide whether each TCR beta V gene segment behaved as functional or pseudogenic, an earlier analysis of approximately 620 of the donors relied on high-throughput TCR beta sequencing. Every discovery cohort repertoire had been produced on one sequencing platform. The aim of the study was to test whether cataloging public T cell receptors could identify signatures of past pathogen exposure. The study profiled the T cell repertoires of about 720 subjects by immunosequencing and related them to cytomegalovirus serostatus. Alongside the repertoire data, information on donor age, sex, ethnicity and CMV serostatus was compiled. The number of typed donors differed by locus: about 629-630 for A, B, C, DRB1 and DQB1; 522 for DQA1; around 580 for DPA1; and around 490 for DPB1. In a later genetic analysis, genome-wide SNP genotypes for about 55% of the roughly 700 donors were used, and that subset was treated as a discovery cohort. Five DR-DQ haplotypes were treated as single units for association and clustering because of strong linkage in the cohort. On average, roughly 250,000 unique TCR beta nucleotide sequences were sequenced per donor among 300 to 500 genotyped donors of the cohort, with approximately 18% of those sequences being non-productive. High-throughput TCR immunosequencing, statistical association of individual TCRs with disease status, and machine learning were combined to predict cytomegalovirus infection status. Of the 350 to 400 genotyped donors, 65% to 90% fell in the genetic ancestry cluster associated with self-reported Caucasian donors. Roughly 300 gigabases of sequencing data and tens of millions of unique TCR sequences were included in an early release covering over 600 HLA-typed donors. Besides the first cohort of roughly 640 subjects, a separate validation cohort made up of roughly 120 different subjects was used. Rather than drawing on any new phenotypic data, the later analysis identified candidate immune exposures from TCR beta sequences and the way those sequences occurred across donors. A later analysis re-examined previously published TCR beta repertoires from several hundred donors and added high-resolution HLA genotyping to investigate patterns of TCR occurrence. Both class I and class II loci were covered by HLA typing, at four-digit resolution. Overall results and qualifications from the work: The sequencing pipeline was judged likely to have produced a cluster of highly shared sequence variants as a technical artifact. In a later genetic analysis, fewer N-insertions in productive TCRs were reported among donors in an Asian-associated ancestry cluster than the roughly 700-donor mean. The cohort was sequenced for TCR beta chains only, and without alpha or paired-chain data the features that could be detected were limited. HLA typing was unavailable for some donors at each locus, so association tests used only the typed subset. Most TCR sequences were observed very rarely across donors, whereas some public TCRs were present in many individuals. The authors suggested that the approach could potentially be extended to other disease states and immunological phenotypes. In both the original and validation cohorts, the classifier was reported to diagnose cytomegalovirus status with high specificity and sensitivity. A further reported finding was that TCR beta sequences accurately predicted the HLA-A and HLA-B alleles for most subjects in the first cohort. Because counts were too low, roughly 17 rarely observed V segments, including chromosome 9 orphons, were left out of the earlier analysis of roughly 600 of the donors. Compared with equally common non-associated chains, HLA-associated TCR beta chains in a later analysis were more clonally expanded and had lower generation probabilities. In a later analysis, some 18,000 TCR beta sequences were associated with specific HLA alleles at a false discovery rate of 0.05. Immune exposure information for the cohort was limited to CMV serostatus. In vitro tests confirmed that a few of the cytomegalovirus-associated TCR beta chains recognize cytomegalovirus antigens. Linkage disequilibrium might explain the correlated functional status among segregating V segments, but an unknown experimental factor could not be ruled out. In a later analysis, the rate of TCR association differed among HLA loci, with DRB1 alleles having the most associated TCRs and HLA-C alleles having the fewest. Broadly in line with IMGT annotations, most TCR beta V segments showed up in productive rearrangements about 87% or about 30% of the time in an earlier analysis of approximately 600 of the donors. In a later analysis, most CMV-associated TCR beta chains were found to appear HLA-restricted, with HLA associations seemingly driven largely by CMV exposure. In a later analysis, several top co-occurrence clusters were reported to appear linked to parvovirus B19, influenza, CMV and Epstein-Barr virus. An association between a missense DCLRE1C variant and V-gene and J-gene trimming of TCR beta chains was found in a later genetic analysis and replicated in an independent cohort. The study listed 150 to 200 TCR beta chains as associated with cytomegalovirus. Presence/absence analyses assumed roughly uniform sequencing depth across donors, an assumption that may not hold. When HLA alleles, especially DR and DQ, strongly co-occurred, TCR associations were difficult to assign to individual alleles.

The cohort was made up of 500 to 800 healthy bone marrow donors. All cohort members were sampled while nominally healthy, although unrecorded immune exposures were likely present. The donor tested CMV seronegative, placing the donor among the roughly 340 seronegative members of the cohort. Each donor provided a peripheral blood sample, and peripheral blood mononuclear cells were used for TCR beta sequencing. Genomic DNA was extracted from the blood cell samples with the Qiagen DNeasy Blood Extraction Kit. As for this clone: There is no known antigen for this receptor. Base qualities were left out, and no much larger clone turns up one base away.

The library was produced with the immunoSEQ multiplex PCR assay. A mixture of 60 forward primers for TCR Vbeta segments and 13 reverse primers for TCR Jbeta segments was used in the multiplex PCR. A multiplex PCR assay on genomic DNA amplified the CDR3 region of rearranged TCR beta genes. The amplified TCR beta libraries were sequenced on the Illumina HiSeq System as 87-base-pair reads. In the authors' own workflow: In a later analysis, roughly 80 million unique TCR beta chains were counted across the approximately 620 repertoires, and about 9.9 million of these chains were shared by at least two donors. Raw reads were error-corrected and collapsed into unique sequences by a nearest-neighbor algorithm in which closely related sequences were merged to remove PCR and sequencing errors. To assign V, D and J gene segments, CDR3 sequences were aligned to IMGT reference sequences. Each retained sequence needed at least a six-nucleotide match to both a V gene segment and a J gene segment. A rearrangement was called productive if the CDR3 had no stop codons and remained in frame with V and J, and every other rearrangement was called non-productive. CDR3 was defined according to IMGT convention as the region running from the second conserved V-encoded cysteine to the conserved J-encoded phenylalanine. The earlier analysis of about 610 of the donors excluded any sequence lacking an unambiguous match to a single V gene segment. In an earlier analysis of 587 of the donors, a V segment was called functional when productive rearrangements were above 56.7%, and segregating when the standard deviation between donors exceeded 5%. To diagnose cytomegalovirus status from the catalog of TCR beta chain sequences, a statistical classification framework was built. V and J gene assignment, in a later analysis, came from comparing TCR nucleotide sequences with IMGT/GENE-DB human TR gene sequences. Using the TCRdist pipeline, a later analysis assigned CDR3 sequences along with most-parsimonious VDJ recombination scenarios. A later analysis defined each TCR beta chain by its CDR3 amino acid sequence plus V-gene family, and excluded reads lacking a unique V-gene family. In a later analysis, a few hundred highly shared, low-generation-probability nucleotide sequences were removed to address suspected cross-contamination and a sequencing artifact. In a later analysis, a clonal expansion index for each public chain was calculated from normalized within-repertoire ranks of inferred template counts. In a later analysis, generation probabilities were computed with a VDJ recombination model fitted to out-of-frame rearrangements, and the resulting probabilities were checked against IGoR. In a later analysis, hypergeometric tests were used to score TCR-TCR, TCR-HLA and TCR-CMV co-occurrence, with a repertoire-size bias correction applied to TCR pairs. A later analysis estimated false discovery rates by permuting HLA or CMV assignments 20 times. A later analysis grouped co-occurring TCRs with DBSCAN, adding TCRdist sequence similarity when clustering within HLA-allele-positive subsets. Repertoires with fewer than 30,000 or more than 120,000 public chains, plus five repertoires with anomalous nucleotide sharing, were excluded from co-occurrence clustering. As stored in TCRdb, this immuneACCESS dataset retains in-frame rearrangements with V and J assigned. A fraction of the clones does not appear; measured against another copy, unresolved V genes explain less than half of the discrepancy, and the remainder lacks a known reason. D and trimming were read from the DNA, whereas the V and J calls and clone size are those reported in that table. The sample table lists 210,000 or so clones, around 80% of them with a count of one. Roughly 0.62% of the sample is in the top ten clones.

This clonotype originated in a man between 18 and 35 years old in good health and CMV-seronegative. Sequencing was performed on PBMCs.

The sequenced DNA: TGTGCCAGCAGCCGAGCGGGAGCCGGCACAGATACGCAGTATTTT. This is translated as CASSRAGAGTDTQYF. The V gene is TRBV2 and the J gene is TRBJ2-3; 8 junctional bases match TRBD2. The CDR3 numbers 15 residues from cysteine through phenylalanine. CDR3 DNA is the only sequence kept; it has 45 bases, read in frame from the first base. Unmatched junction bases come to 6, with V trimmed by 6 bases and J by 1 base. The germline V gene provides CDR1 SNHLY and CDR2 FYNNEI.